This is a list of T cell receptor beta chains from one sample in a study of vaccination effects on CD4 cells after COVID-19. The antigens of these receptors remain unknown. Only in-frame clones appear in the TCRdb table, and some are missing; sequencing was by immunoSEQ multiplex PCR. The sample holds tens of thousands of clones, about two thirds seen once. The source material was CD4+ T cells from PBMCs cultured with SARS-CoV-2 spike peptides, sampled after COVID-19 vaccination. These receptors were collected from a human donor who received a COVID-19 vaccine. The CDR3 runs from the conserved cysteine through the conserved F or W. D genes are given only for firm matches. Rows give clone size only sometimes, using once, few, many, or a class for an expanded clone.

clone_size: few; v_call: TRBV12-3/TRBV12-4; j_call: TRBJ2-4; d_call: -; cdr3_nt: TGTGCCAGCAGTTTAGGGTCTGGGAACATTCAGTACTTC; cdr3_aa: CASSLGSGNIQYF
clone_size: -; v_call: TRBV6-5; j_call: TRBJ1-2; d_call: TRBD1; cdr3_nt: TGTGCCAGCAGGTCACGAGACAGGGGGCCCTATGGCTACACCTTC; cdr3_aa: CASRSRDRGPYGYTF
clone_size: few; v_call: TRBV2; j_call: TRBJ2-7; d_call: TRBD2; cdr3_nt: TGTGCCAGCAGCGGGACGGGGGGGAATTGGAGGCAGTACTTC; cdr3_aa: CASSGTGGNWRQYF
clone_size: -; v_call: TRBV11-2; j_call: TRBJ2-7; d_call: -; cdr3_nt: TGTGCCAGCAGCCTCCGTGGCCTGACCTCCTACGAGCAGTACTTC; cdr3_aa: CASSLRGLTSYEQYF
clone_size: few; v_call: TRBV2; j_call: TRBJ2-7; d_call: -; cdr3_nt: TGTGCCAGCAGTCTCGGGACAAGCTCCTACGAGCAGTACTTC; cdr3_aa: CASSLGTSSYEQYF
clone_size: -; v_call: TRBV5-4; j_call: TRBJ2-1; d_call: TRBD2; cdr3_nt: TGTGCCAGCAGCCCTACCACCAGCGGGAGGGCTAATGAGCAGTTCTTC; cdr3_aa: CASSPTTSGRANEQFF
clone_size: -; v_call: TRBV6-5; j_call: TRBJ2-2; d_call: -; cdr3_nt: TGTGCCAGCACCAAGGAGGGGGAGCTGTTTTTT; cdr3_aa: CASTKEGELFF
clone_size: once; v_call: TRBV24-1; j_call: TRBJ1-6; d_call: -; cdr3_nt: TGTGCCACCAGTGACCGCCGCCGACGATGGGCTGGAGATCTCCACTTT; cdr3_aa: CATSDRRRRWAGDLHF
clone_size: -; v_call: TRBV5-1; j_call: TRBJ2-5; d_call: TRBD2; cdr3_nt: TGCGCCAGCAGCTCAGCGGGAGGAGAGACCCAGTACTTC; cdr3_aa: CASSSAGGETQYF
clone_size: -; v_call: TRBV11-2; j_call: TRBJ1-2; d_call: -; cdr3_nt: TGTGCCAGCAGCTCTCACGTCAGGGGCGGCGTCTATGGCTACACCTTC; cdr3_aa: CASSSHVRGGVYGYTF
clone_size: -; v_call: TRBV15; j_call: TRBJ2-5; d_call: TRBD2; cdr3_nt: TGTGCCACCAGCATAGACTCTCAGGGGACTAGCGGGAGTAAGACCCAGTACTTC; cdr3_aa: CATSIDSQGTSGSKTQYF
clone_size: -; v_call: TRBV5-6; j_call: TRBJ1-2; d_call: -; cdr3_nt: TGTGCCAGCAGCCTTCTTTCGGGGCGGGACTATGGCTACACCTTC; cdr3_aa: CASSLLSGRDYGYTF
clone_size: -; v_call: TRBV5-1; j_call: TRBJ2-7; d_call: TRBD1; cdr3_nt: TGCGCCAGCAGCCTACCTATGAAGGGGGCATGGACCTACGAGCAGTACTTC; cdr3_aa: CASSLPMKGAWTYEQYF
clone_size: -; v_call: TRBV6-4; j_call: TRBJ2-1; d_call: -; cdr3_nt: TGTGCCAGCAGTGAGGAGGGCTCCTACAATGAGCAGTTCTTC; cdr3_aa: CASSEEGSYNEQFF
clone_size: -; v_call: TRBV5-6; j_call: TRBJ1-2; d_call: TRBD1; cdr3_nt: TGTGCCAGCAGCCGGGACAGGGCGCATGGCTACACCTTC; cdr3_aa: CASSRDRAHGYTF
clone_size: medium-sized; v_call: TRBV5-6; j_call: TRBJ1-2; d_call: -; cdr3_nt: TGTGCCAGCAGCTTGGCCGGCAGGGGCCTTGGCTACACCTTC; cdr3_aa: CASSLAGRGLGYTF